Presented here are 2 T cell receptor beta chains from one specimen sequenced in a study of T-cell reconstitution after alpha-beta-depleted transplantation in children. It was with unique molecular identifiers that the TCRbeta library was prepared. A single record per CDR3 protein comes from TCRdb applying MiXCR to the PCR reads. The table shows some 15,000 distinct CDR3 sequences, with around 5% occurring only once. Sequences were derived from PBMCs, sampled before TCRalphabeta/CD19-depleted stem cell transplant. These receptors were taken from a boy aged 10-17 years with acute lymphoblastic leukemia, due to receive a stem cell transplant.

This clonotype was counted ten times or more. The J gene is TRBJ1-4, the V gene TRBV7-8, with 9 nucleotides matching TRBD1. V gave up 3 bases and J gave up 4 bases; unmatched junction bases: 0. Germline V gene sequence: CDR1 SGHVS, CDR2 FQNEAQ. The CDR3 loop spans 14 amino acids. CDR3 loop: CASSLTGGNEKLFF. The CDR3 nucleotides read TGTGCCAGCAGCTTGACAGGGGGTAATGAAAAACTGTTTTTT. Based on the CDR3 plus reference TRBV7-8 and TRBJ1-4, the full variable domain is GAGVSQSPRYKVAKRGQDVALRCDPISGHVSLFWYQQALGQGPEFLTYFQNEAQLDKSGLPSDRFFAERPEGSVSTLKIQRTQQEDSAVYLCASSLTGGNEKLFFGSGTQLSVL.

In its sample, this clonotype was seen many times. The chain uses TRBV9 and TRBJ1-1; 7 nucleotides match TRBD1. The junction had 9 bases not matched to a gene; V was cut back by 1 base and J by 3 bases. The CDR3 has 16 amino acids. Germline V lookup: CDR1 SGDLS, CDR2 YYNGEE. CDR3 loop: CASSVRGAQGYTEAFF. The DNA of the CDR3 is TGTGCCAGCAGCGTAAGGGGGGCACAGGGGTACACTGAAGCTTTCTTT.